This entry features one T cell receptor (beta chain) sequence. Its antigen is not identified. The junction does not match germline at one end; this may be a read error. The sample holds other DNA sequences that translate to the same CDR3. Assay: immunoSEQ multiplex PCR; the TCRdb copy retains only in-frame clones and omits some. Of under 110,000 clones listed, around nine tenths are singletons. Every patient experienced relapse after autologous stem cell transplantation, and brentuximab vedotin exposure varied. Complete response, partial response or progressive disease constituted the best responses recorded. The data belong to a study of PD-1 blockade in classical Hodgkin lymphoma. Findings of the study overall: At C4D1, TCR diversity had climbed significantly for CD4+ cells, though not for CD8+ cells. Although disease activity or prior therapy may be involved, causes of the repertoire differences remain undefined.

The CDR3 loop spans 14 amino acids. Germline V gene lookup returns CDR1 SGHRS and CDR2 YFSETQ. This clonotype was obtained from a human donor with classical Hodgkin lymphoma. The sample in question was peripheral blood mononuclear cells (PBMCs), obtained before the second cycle of nivolumab. The chain employs TRBV5-1 and TRBJ1-1; D not certain. For the CDR3, the DNA is TGCGCCAGCAGCTTCTCGGGCTTGAAAACTGAGGCTTTCTTT. Translated, it gives CASSFSGLKTEAFF.